This is a list of T cell receptor beta chains from one sample in a study of identical twins. TCRdb passed the 5' RACE reads through MiXCR, listing each CDR3 protein once. The table records about 570,000 distinct CDR3 sequences, over 8.5% of them present only once. In addition, the sample was reused for a study of yellow fever vaccine responses in identical twins.

The sequenced sample was PBMCs. These TCRs come from a woman under 30 in good health. CDR3s include the opening cysteine and the closing phenylalanine or tryptophan. D genes are given only for firm matches. Some rows have no size entry. The others give once, few or many, or a class for an expanded clone.

j_call,v_call,clone_size,d_call,cdr3_nt,cdr3_aa
TRBJ2-5,TRBV5-1,many,TRBD1,TGCGCCAGCAGCCGAGGCGTACGGACTTTGGACAGGCCTCAGACCCAGTACTTC,CASSRGVRTLDRPQTQYF
TRBJ2-3,TRBV7-9,NA,TRBD2,TGTGCCAGCAGCTTAGACAGCGGGAGTCGCACAGATACGCAGTATTTT,CASSLDSGSRTDTQYF
TRBJ2-1,TRBV29-1,many,NA,TGCAGCGCCGTGGGGGGAAATGAGCAGTTCTTC,CSAVGGNEQFF
TRBJ2-1,TRBV20-1,many,TRBD2,TGCAGTGCTAGAGTTTTCCGGACTAGCGGGAGAGCGAGTGAGCAGTTCTTC,CSARVFRTSGRASEQFF
TRBJ2-3,TRBV5-4,once,NA,TGTGCCAGCAGCGGAGGAAGCGGCCGAGGGGGCACAGATACGCAGTATTTT,CASSGGSGRGGTDTQYF
TRBJ2-5,TRBV29-1,NA,NA,TGCAGCGTTGACTCGGGGCGAGAGACCCAGTACTTC,CSVDSGRETQYF
TRBJ2-1,TRBV5-6,few,TRBD1,TGTGCCAGCAGCAGGACGGACGGGACAGTCGGAGGTGAGCAGTTCTTC,CASSRTDGTVGGEQFF
TRBJ2-4,TRBV24-1,many,NA,TGTGCCACCAGTGATTCCTATGGATCTAACGGCAAAAACATTCAGTACTTC,CATSDSYGSNGKNIQYF
TRBJ2-7,TRBV29-1,few,NA,TGCAGCGTTTTTTTGGGTGCCTACGAGCAGTACTTC,CSVFLGAYEQYF
TRBJ2-5,TRBV28,NA,TRBD1,TGTGCCAGCAGTCCCACGGGGCGACAGGGACGAGAGACCCAGTACTTC,CASSPTGRQGRETQYF
TRBJ2-5,TRBV7-6,few,NA,TGTGCCAGCAGCTTAGGGGGGGGGCTGAATCAAGAGACCCAGTACTTC,CASSLGGGLNQETQYF
TRBJ2-7,TRBV7-6,many,TRBD1,TGTGCCAGCAGCTTACGCGATGGACAGGGGGCCTACGAGCAGTACTTC,CASSLRDGQGAYEQYF
TRBJ2-4,TRBV12-3/TRBV12-4,few,TRBD1,TGTGCCAGCAGTCGTGGACAGGGGGGCGCGGACATTCAGTACTTC,CASSRGQGGADIQYF
TRBJ2-5,TRBV7-9,few,TRBD1,TGTGCCAGCATGGAAGTAGGGACAGGGGGCCAAGAGACCCAGTACTTC,CASMEVGTGGQETQYF
TRBJ2-7,TRBV5-6,NA,NA,TGTGCCAGCAGCTCCCGCGTATTGGGTGGCCTCTACGAGCAGTACTTC,CASSSRVLGGLYEQYF
TRBJ1-3,TRBV28,NA,NA,TGTGCCAGCAGGCAAAAGGGTCTGACCTCTGGAAACACCATATATTTT,CASRQKGLTSGNTIYF
TRBJ2-7,TRBV28,NA,NA,TGTGCCAGCAGAGACGCACAGGGAATTTGGTACGAGCAGTACTTC,CASRDAQGIWYEQYF
TRBJ1-6,TRBV5-1,few,NA,TGCGCCAGCAGCTTGGGGGGCTATGAGACCTATAATTCACCCCTCCACTTT,CASSLGGYETYNSPLHF
TRBJ1-3,TRBV21-1,NA,NA,NA,CASSKVGTGSSGNTIYF
TRBJ2-7,TRBV27,many,NA,TGTGCCAGCAGTTCCGGACAGACCTCCTACGAGCAGTACTTC,CASSSGQTSYEQYF
TRBJ2-1,TRBV12-3/TRBV12-4,many,TRBD2,TGTGCCAGCAGTCCGCGCCTAGCGGAATACAATGAGCAGTTCTTC,CASSPRLAEYNEQFF
TRBJ1-5,TRBV20-1,few,NA,TGCAGTGCTAGAATCCAGAGTGGGCCCCAGCATTTT,CSARIQSGPQHF
TRBJ2-1,TRBV11-2,NA,TRBD2,TGTGCCAGCAGCTCGGGACTAGCGGGGACAAGCTCCTACAATGAGCAGTTCTTC,CASSSGLAGTSSYNEQFF
TRBJ2-1,TRBV12-3/TRBV12-4,NA,TRBD2,TGTGCCAGCACCGCAGGCCGACGGCGGGAGTCCCACAATGAGCAGTTCTTC,CASTAGRRRESHNEQFF
TRBJ2-2,TRBV6-1,few,NA,TGTGCCAGTCAGCGGGACAGATACACCGGGGAGCTGTTTTTT,CASQRDRYTGELFF
TRBJ2-1,TRBV6-2/TRBV6-3,many,TRBD1,TGTGCCAGCAGTAGACCGGGACAGGGGACCTCTTACAATGAGCAGTTCTTC,CASSRPGQGTSYNEQFF
TRBJ2-7,TRBV5-1,many,TRBD1,TGCGCCAGCGGCCGGGGGACAGGGGTCCCCTACGAGCAGTACTTC,CASGRGTGVPYEQYF
TRBJ2-7,TRBV18,few,NA,TGTGCCAGCTCACCCGCGACAGCCGCATTATACGAGCAGTACTTC,CASSPATAALYEQYF
TRBJ1-1,TRBV10-3,many,NA,TGTGCCATCAGTGGGCGCAGGGACACTGAAGCTTTCTTT,CAISGRRDTEAFF
TRBJ2-7,TRBV7-9,NA,TRBD2,TGTGCCAGCAACCACCTTAGCGGGAGTATCTACGAGCAGTACTTC,CASNHLSGSIYEQYF
TRBJ2-7,TRBV7-8,NA,TRBD2,TGTGCCAGCAGTTCTAGCGGTCCCGGGTACGAGCAGTACTTC,CASSSSGPGYEQYF
TRBJ2-1,TRBV29-1,NA,NA,TGCAGCTTGAGGGCCGCACGCGATGAGCAGTTCTTC,CSLRAARDEQFF
TRBJ2-4,TRBV11-2,NA,NA,TGTGCCAGCAGCTTAGGTCTTTTTGGGATAGCCAAAAACATTCAGTACTTC,CASSLGLFGIAKNIQYF
TRBJ2-7,TRBV7-2,many,NA,TGTGCCAGCGCCCCCCAAGGGGGCTCCTACGAGCAGTACTTC,CASAPQGGSYEQYF
TRBJ2-7,TRBV18,NA,TRBD2,TGTGCCAGCTCACCAGGCCAGCGGGAGGTCTACGAGCAGTACTTC,CASSPGQREVYEQYF
TRBJ2-4,TRBV12-3/TRBV12-4,many,NA,TGTGCCAGCAGTTCCCGGGGGAGGCTTTTAGCCAAAAACATTCAGTACTTC,CASSSRGRLLAKNIQYF
TRBJ2-3,TRBV5-1,many,NA,TGTGCCAGCAGCTTGATAGCAGATACGCAGTATTTT,CASSLIADTQYF
TRBJ2-2,TRBV7-9,NA,NA,TGTGCCAGCAGCTTAAGTCGGGAAGGAGTCACCGGGGAGCTGTTTTTT,CASSLSREGVTGELFF
TRBJ2-2,TRBV6-1,NA,TRBD2,TGTGCCAGCAGAGCGGGACTAGCGGACACCGGGGAGCTGTTTTTT,CASRAGLADTGELFF
TRBJ2-1,TRBV27,few,TRBD2,TGTGCCAGGGAGACTAGCGGGAGGGCTATGGGGCAGTTCTTC,CARETSGRAMGQFF
TRBJ1-4,TRBV10-3,few,TRBD1,TGTGCCATCAGCCGACAGGGTGGGAGTGAAAAACTGTTTTTT,CAISRQGGSEKLFF
TRBJ1-6,TRBV5-1,NA,TRBD1,TGCGCCAGCAGCTTGGCGTTGGACAGGGGAGATTCACCCCTCCACTTT,CASSLALDRGDSPLHF
TRBJ2-2,TRBV20-1,many,TRBD2,TGCAGCGTGTCCGGGACTAGCAAGCGCGGGGAGCTGTTTTTT,CSVSGTSKRGELFF
TRBJ2-5,TRBV11-2,NA,NA,TGTGCCAGCAGCTTAGCGGAGCAAGAGACCCAGTACTTC,CASSLAEQETQYF
TRBJ2-5,TRBV29-1,many,TRBD2,TGCAGCGTTGAAACTAGCGGAAGGGAGACCCAGTACTTC,CSVETSGRETQYF
TRBJ1-2,TRBV4-3,NA,NA,TGCGCCAGCAGCCAAGATTCGGGGGTGGGCTATGGCTACACCTTC,CASSQDSGVGYGYTF
TRBJ2-5,TRBV6-1,many,TRBD1,TGTGCCAGCAGTGCTGGGACAGCAGTCCAAGAGACCCAGTACTTC,CASSAGTAVQETQYF
TRBJ1-2,TRBV10-3,many,TRBD1,TGTGCCATCAGTGAGCGCGGACAGGGGACTAACTATGGCTACACCTTC,CAISERGQGTNYGYTF
TRBJ2-3,TRBV4-1,NA,NA,TGCGCCAGCAGCCAAGGGGATAGGGCGGCAGATACGCAGTATTTT,CASSQGDRAADTQYF
TRBJ2-5,TRBV30,NA,TRBD2,TGTGCCTGGGGACAGGGACTAGCGGGAGGGCCGGGGGAGACCCAGTACTTC,CAWGQGLAGGPGETQYF
TRBJ2-5,TRBV29-1,NA,NA,TGCAGCGTTGAAAGCAGAAAAGAGACCCAGTACTTC,CSVESRKETQYF